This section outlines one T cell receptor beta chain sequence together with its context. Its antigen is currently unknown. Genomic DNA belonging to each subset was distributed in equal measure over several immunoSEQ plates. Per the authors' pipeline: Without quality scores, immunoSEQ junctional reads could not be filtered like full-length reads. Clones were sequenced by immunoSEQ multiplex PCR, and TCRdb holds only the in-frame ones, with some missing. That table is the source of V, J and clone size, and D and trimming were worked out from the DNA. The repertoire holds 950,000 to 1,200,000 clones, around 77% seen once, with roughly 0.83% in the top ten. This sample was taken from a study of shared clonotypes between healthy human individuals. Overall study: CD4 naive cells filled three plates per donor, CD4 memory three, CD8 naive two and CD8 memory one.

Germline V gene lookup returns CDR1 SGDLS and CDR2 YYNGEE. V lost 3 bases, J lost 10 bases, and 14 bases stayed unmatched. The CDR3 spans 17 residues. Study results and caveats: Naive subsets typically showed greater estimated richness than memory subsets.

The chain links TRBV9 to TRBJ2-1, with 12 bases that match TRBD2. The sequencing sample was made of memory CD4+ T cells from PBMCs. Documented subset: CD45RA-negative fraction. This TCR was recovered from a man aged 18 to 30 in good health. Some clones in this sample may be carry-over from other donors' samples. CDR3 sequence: CASSALATSGRSQEQFF. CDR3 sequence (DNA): TGTGCCAGCAGCGCCCTTGCGACTAGCGGGAGATCACAAGAGCAGTTCTTC.